One and the same sample provided the 8 T cell receptor beta chains below, sequenced in a study of cytomegalovirus exposure and HLA in healthy donors. Profiled with immunoSEQ multiplex PCR; TCRdb holds only in-frame clones, not every one. Of some 130,000 clones listed, 70% to 85% are singletons. Sequences were obtained from PBMCs. These receptor sequences come from a man aged 30 to 39 in good health and CMV-seropositive.

The rearrangement links TRBV9 to TRBJ1-1; maybe TRBD1 (6 bases). CDR3 length: 14 amino acids. Per germline, CDR1 SGDLS and CDR2 YYNGEE. V was trimmed by 1 base and J by 4 bases, leaving 11 bases between them. CDR3 residues: CASSVNRVATEAFF. The DNA for the CDR3 is TGTGCCAGCAGCGTAAACAGGGTGGCCACTGAAGCTTTCTTT.

The chain combines TRBV5-1 with TRBJ2-7, with 7 bases fitting TRBD2. Trimming took 4 bases from V and 5 from J; bases not matched to a gene: 6. Germline values: CDR1 SGHRS, CDR2 YFSETQ. There are 13 residues in the CDR3. CDR3 in DNA: TGCGCCAGCAGCCGCGTGGGGGGGGACGAGCAGTACTTC. Protein: CASSRVGGDEQYF.

The chain couples TRBV5-1 to TRBJ2-7; weak D call: TRBD2 (7 bases). Germline V gene sequence: CDR1 SGHRS, CDR2 YFSETQ. The CDR3 is made up of 15 amino acids. Trimming left V 0 bases short and J 3 bases short, with 13 bases between. The CDR3 spells CASSLEGGGSYEQYF. The CDR3 DNA follows: TGCGCCAGCAGCTTGGAGGGGGGAGGGAGCTACGAGCAGTACTTC.

The CDR3 loop is CSAWDRGRGEQFF. CDR3 coding DNA: TGCAGCGCCTGGGACAGGGGGCGTGGTGAGCAGTTCTTC. This chain connects TRBV29-1 to TRBJ2-1; the match to TRBD1 covers 12 bases. The CDR3 loop spans 13 amino acids. V lost 7 bases, J lost 9 bases, and 7 bases stayed unmatched. CDR1 and CDR2 from the germline V gene are SQVTM and ANQGSEA.

The chain joins TRBV9 to TRBJ2-2; D gene uncertain. V gave up 0 bases and J gave up 6 bases, with 6 bases separating them. The CDR3 runs 13 residues. Looked up from germline, CDR1 is SGDLS and CDR2 is YYNGEE. The CDR3 bases are TGTGCCAGCAGCGTAGTAGCTGCCGGGGAGCTGTTTTTT. Protein sequence: CASSVVAAGELFF.

In this sample, this clone turned up a few times. This rearrangement joins TRBV29-1 to TRBJ1-5, with D possibly matching TRBD1 (5 bases). Deletions cut 4 bases from V and 6 bases from J, with 10 bases between. Per the germline V gene, CDR1 is SQVTM and CDR2 is ANQGSEA. CDR3 length: 12 residues. The CDR3 region is CSVGTQGQPQHF. The CDR3 bases are TGCAGCGTTGGCACCCAGGGTCAGCCCCAGCATTTT.

In its sample, this clone was seen a few times. The chain recombines TRBV5-6 with TRBJ2-2; 7 nucleotides agree with TRBD1. Trimming removed 4 bases from V and 3 bases from J; junction bases left unmatched: 6. The CDR3 has 15 amino acids. Germline V CDR1 and CDR2: SGHDT, YYEEEE. CDR3 bases: TGTGCCAGCAGCATTCGACAGGGATACACCGGGGAGCTGTTTTTT. Protein: CASSIRQGYTGELFF.

A few counts support this clone. The gene calls are TRBV5-1 and TRBJ1-2; tentative D call: TRBD1 (6 bases). V was trimmed by 0 bases and J by 7 bases, leaving 13 bases between them. The CDR3 sequence is 14 residues long. Germline V CDR1 and CDR2: SGHRS, YFSETQ. In nucleotides, the CDR3 is TGCGCCAGCAGCTTGGCCGACAGGACCGGTGGCTACACCTTC. This encodes CASSLADRTGGYTF.